This paragraph reports one T cell receptor (beta chain). The sample comes from a study of control samples from healthy donors and cancer patients. Trimming stripped 6 bases from V and 7 bases from J, with 13 bases between. The CDR3 has 12 residues. The germline CDR1 and CDR2 sequences are MNHEY and SMNVEV (reference sequence). Sequencing used immunoSEQ multiplex PCR; TCRdb keeps in-frame clones, though not all of them. The table records about 96,000 clones, just over 90% of them present only once. The sample consisted of blood. The rearrangement links TRBV27 to TRBJ2-7, with TRBD2 as a possible D gene (5 bases). This TCR was sampled from a man aged 18 to 35 in good health. CDR3 DNA: TGTGCCAGCAGCAGGCCCTCGGGAGAGCAGTACTTC. Its protein is CASSRPSGEQYF.